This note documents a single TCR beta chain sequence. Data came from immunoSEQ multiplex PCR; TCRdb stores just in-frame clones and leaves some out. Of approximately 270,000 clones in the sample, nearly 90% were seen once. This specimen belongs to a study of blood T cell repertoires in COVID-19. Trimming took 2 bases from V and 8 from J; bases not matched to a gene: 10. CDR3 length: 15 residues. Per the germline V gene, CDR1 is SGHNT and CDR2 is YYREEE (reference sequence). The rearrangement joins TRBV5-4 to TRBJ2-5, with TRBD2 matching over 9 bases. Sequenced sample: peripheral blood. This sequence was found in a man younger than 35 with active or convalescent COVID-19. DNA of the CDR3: TGTGCCAGCAGCTTAAATATCGGGACTAGCCGAACCCAGTACTTC. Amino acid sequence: CASSLNIGTSRTQYF.